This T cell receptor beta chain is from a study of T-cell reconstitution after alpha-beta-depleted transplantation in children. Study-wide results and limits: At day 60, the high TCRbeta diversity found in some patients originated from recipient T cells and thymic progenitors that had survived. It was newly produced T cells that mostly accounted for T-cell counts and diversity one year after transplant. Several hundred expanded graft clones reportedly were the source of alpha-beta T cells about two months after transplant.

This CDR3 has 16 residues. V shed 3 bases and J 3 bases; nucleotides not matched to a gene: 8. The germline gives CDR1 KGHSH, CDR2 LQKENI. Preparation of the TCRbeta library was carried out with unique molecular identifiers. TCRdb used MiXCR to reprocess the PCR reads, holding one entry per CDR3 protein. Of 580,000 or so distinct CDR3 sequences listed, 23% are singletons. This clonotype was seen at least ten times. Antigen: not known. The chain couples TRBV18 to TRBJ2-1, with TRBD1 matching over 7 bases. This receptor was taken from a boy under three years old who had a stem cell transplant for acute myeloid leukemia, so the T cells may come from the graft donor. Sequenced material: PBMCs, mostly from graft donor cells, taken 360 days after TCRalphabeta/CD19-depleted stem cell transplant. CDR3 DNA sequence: TGTGCCAGCTCACCCCTGGGACAGAGACGCTACAATGAGCAGTTCTTC. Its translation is CASSPLGQRRYNEQFF.